This entry is about one T cell receptor beta chain. Its specific antigen is unknown. One base away there is no much larger clone; base qualities are not given. The data were obtained in a study of T cell clones after liver transplantation (dated 2019 in TCRdb). Background for the entire study: ITN030ST, the source of the samples, was a randomized trial that attempted immunosuppression withdrawal within 2 years of liver transplantation. Donor-reactive T cell clones were identified by TCRbeta sequencing after a pre-transplant mixed lymphocyte reaction and then tracked in post-transplant blood. Third party-reactive TCRbeta sequences from pre-transplant MLRs were also identified as an antigen-independent comparator for donor-reactive sequences. Of the eight recipients, a few were HCV-positive, while the remaining recipients had been transplanted for non-autoimmune, non-viral indications. Subjects received no induction therapy and standard immunosuppression until randomization at 12-24 months post-transplant. Tolerance was defined as complete withdrawal of immunosuppression for at least one year without a rise in liver enzymes beyond twice the upper limit of normal. Blood samples were taken pre-transplant, pre-randomization before withdrawal, and post-randomization after full withdrawal or failed withdrawal. The study cohort included 8 liver transplant recipients, of whom 3 were classified as tolerant and 5 as non-tolerant.

The sample's time point, from its label and the paper: pre-transplant. Unstimulated PBMCs, after thawing, were stained for CD3, CD4 and CD8 and then FACS-sorted into CD3+CD4+ and CD3+CD8+ populations. All 8 studied subjects were randomized to withdrawal of immunosuppression. The Qiagen DNeasy Blood and Tissue Kit was used for genomic DNA isolation. Beyond this particular receptor, the publication reports: Without allograft tissue specimens, donor-reactive T cells may have migrated into the graft rather than being deleted. Donor-reactive sequences decreased more than third party-reactive sequences, which suggests partial antigen-specific deletion that was not related to withdrawal success. Because of small, heterogeneous patient numbers and non-standardized post-transplant time points, the conclusions were only preliminary. In most of the 8 subjects, circulating donor-reactive CD4 TCRbeta sequences decreased significantly after transplant, regardless of tolerance or HCV status. Once repertoire turnover was taken into account, donor-reactive detection showed a significant reduction for CD4 in 7 of 8 subjects and for CD8 in 8 of 8. In two subjects, low numbers of available donor cells limited the measurable donor-reactive repertoire.

High-throughput TCRbeta CDR3 sequencing of frozen genomic DNA was performed by immunoSEQ, including PCR amplification, mapping, bias correction and internal controls. On the study's bioinformatics: Productive rearrangements were kept, and unique TCRbeta sequences were defined by CDR3 nucleotide sequence plus V and J gene. For classification of a sequence as donor-reactive, at least 5-fold expansion in CFSE-low cells relative to unstimulated pre-transplant cells and a frequency of at least 0.01% were required. Minimum frequency thresholds were set for each subject on the basis of the unstimulated sample with the lowest template count, so that a detection power of at least 90% was ensured. Repertoire turnover was measured by Jensen-Shannon divergence between the top 1000 TCRbeta sequences post- and pre-transplant. Changes in detection of donor-reactive sequences were tested with two-sided Fisher's exact tests. TCRdb provides this immuneACCESS table in a form limited to in-frame rearrangements. Some clones are lacking; in checked studies, under half of them reflect an unresolved V gene, and why the rest are absent is not known. Clone size and V and J calls were adopted from that table, with D and trimming inferred from the DNA. The sample table contains more than 7,500 clones; only one count was recorded for over 75% of them. The ten top clones hold under 20% of the sample.

The CDR3 has 13 amino acids, counting the end cysteine and phenylalanine. Only CDR3 DNA is held: 39 bases, read in frame from base 1. CDR1 and CDR2 (SQVTM, ANQGSEA) derive from the germline V gene. Trimming takes 3 bases from V and 7 bases from J, and the germline ends sit 15 bases apart. The clonotype comes from a human donor who received a liver transplant. The material was CD8+ T cells from blood, obtained before liver transplant. Recombination linked TRBV29-1 to TRBJ1-2, with a weak D call of TRBD1 (5 bases match). The nucleotide sequence reads TGCAGCGTTGAGGGGTTGGCAGGGCTTGGCTACACCTTC. Translation gives CSVEGLAGLGYTF.